This record covers a single T cell receptor beta chain. This entry comes from a study of beta chain features in type 1 diabetes. Study summary: Summed over all samples, the examined sorted cells came to under 110,000,000.

Naive, central memory, regulatory and stem cell-like memory cells within the CD4+ compartment were sorted using CD45RO/CCR7/CD25/CD127/CD95/CD27. Since all of the isolated RNA was reverse transcribed, expressed TCRB transcripts were what got sequenced. Repertoires were generated with immunoSEQ multiplex PCR, while TCRdb's copy carries only in-frame clones and drops some. The sample carries under 950,000 clones, about a sixth recorded once. The sequence was obtained from a woman aged 18 to 35 in good health. Sequenced input: naive CD4+ T cells from blood.

The CDR3 sequence is CASSPVYNEQFF. The CDR3, as DNA: TGTGCCAGCAGTCCAGTCTACAATGAGCAGTTCTTC. The gene calls are TRBV7-9 and TRBJ2-1; D is unresolved. Germline V gene lookup returns CDR1 SEHNR and CDR2 FQNEAQ (reference sequence). This CDR3 has 12 residues. Trimming removed 6 bases at V and 3 bases at J, with 6 bases between.